Below, 29 T cell receptor beta chains from the same sample are listed, as sequenced in a study of cytomegalovirus exposure and HLA in healthy donors. The PCR used 60 Vbeta and 13 Jbeta primers. Sequencing was performed with immunoSEQ multiplex PCR; in TCRdb, only in-frame clones are kept and a portion is missing. The listing records more than 90,000 clones. Sequencing input: PBMCs. Every receptor here comes from a man between 25 and 39 years old in good health and CMV-seronegative.

The J gene is TRBJ2-2, the V gene TRBV27; TRBD1 might be the D (6 bases). The length of the CDR3 is 14 residues. V was shortened by 10 bases and J by 0 bases, with 12 bases between the two germline ends. Germline V gives CDR1 MNHEY, CDR2 SMNVEV (reference sequence). The CDR3 sequence is CATLRGANTGELFF. The CDR3 bases are TGTGCCACCCTCAGGGGAGCGAACACCGGGGAGCTGTTTTTT.

J is TRBJ2-3 and V is TRBV6-5; 12 bases are shared with TRBD2. The CDR3 runs to 15 residues. From germline, CDR1 is MNHEY and CDR2 SVGAGI. The V gene end was trimmed by 4 bases and the J gene end by 3 bases; junction bases not matched to a gene: 2. CDR3 sequence (DNA): TGTGCCAGCAGTTCTCTAGCGGGGGGGACAGATACGCAGTATTTT. Protein sequence: CASSSLAGGTDTQYF.

This rearrangement joins TRBV18 to TRBJ2-4; 11 positions agree with TRBD2. This CDR3 contains 17 residues. Germline V gene lookup returns CDR1 KGHSH and CDR2 LQKENI. V gave up 0 bases and J gave up 6 bases; unmatched junction bases: 7. CDR3: CASSPPSASGGPNIQYF. The CDR3 DNA reads TGTGCCAGCTCACCACCGTCGGCTAGCGGGGGGCCAAACATTCAGTACTTC.

This chain connects TRBV19 to TRBJ1-4; possible D gene TRBD1, 5 bases. The ends were cut back, 1 base at V and 8 bases at J, with 14 bases in the middle. The CDR3 covers 15 residues. Per germline, CDR1 LNHDA and CDR2 SQIVND (reference sequence). The CDR3 coding sequence is TGTGCCAGTAGTATAGGGACACGCGCACAGGAAAAACTGTTTTTT. Translation gives CASSIGTRAQEKLFF.

V and J are TRBV4-2 and TRBJ2-3; 10 bases fit TRBD2. With V trimmed by 5 bases and J by 6 bases, 8 bases remained unmatched. Germline V gives CDR1 LGHNA, CDR2 YNFKEQ. The CDR3 has 15 residues. CDR3 nucleotides: TGTGCCAGCAGCACCCAGCGGGGGGGCCTGGATACGCAGTATTTT. It is translated as CASSTQRGGLDTQYF.

This chain joins TRBV5-1 and TRBJ2-5, with D perhaps matching TRBD2 (6 bases). This CDR3 region has 12 residues. V dropped 3 bases and J dropped 7 bases, with 10 bases sitting between them. Per the germline V gene, CDR1 is SGHRS and CDR2 is YFSETQ. This chain's CDR3 is CASSYGGMTQYF. CDR3 DNA sequence: TGCGCCAGCAGCTATGGGGGGATGACCCAGTACTTC.

The chain couples TRBV5-1 to TRBJ2-7; tentative D call: TRBD1 (5 bases). CDR1 SGHRS and CDR2 YFSETQ come from the germline V gene. Trimming removed 3 bases at V and 7 bases at J, with 8 bases between. The CDR3 is 11 amino acids. The CDR3 DNA sequence: TGCGCCAGCAGCTCCAACAGGGAGCAGTACTTC. Translation gives CASSSNREQYF. Together with reference TRBV5-1 and TRBJ2-7, the CDR3 gives the full variable domain: KAGVTQTPRYLIKTRGQQVTLSCSPISGHRSVSWYQQTPGQGLQFLFEYFSETQRNKGNFPGRFSGRQFSNSRSEMNVSTLELGDSALYLCASSSNREQYFGPGTRLTVT.

The rearrangement links TRBV2 to TRBJ2-5, with 9 positions matching TRBD2. The J call may be in error: the DNA end matches TRBJ2-7 better. CDR1 is SNHLY and CDR2 is FYNNEI in the germline V gene. The CDR3 length is 13 residues. CDR3: CAMQAGGSYEQYF. Here the CDR3 DNA reads TGTGCCATGCAAGCGGGGGGATCCTACGAGCAGTACTTC.

For this clone: At one of its ends the junction is not consistent with the germline gene, which may arise from a read error. The chain carries TRBV29-1 and TRBJ2-2; 9 bases line up with TRBD2. CDR1 is SQVTM and CDR2 is ANQGSEA in the germline V gene. The CDR3 consists of 14 residues. The CDR3: CSVGTSLNTGGLFF. CDR3 coding DNA: TGCAGCGTCGGGACTAGCTTAAACACCGGGGGGCTGTTTTTT.

This chain links TRBV7-9 with TRBJ2-1; tentative D call: TRBD1 (6 bases). The CDR3 sequence is 16 residues long. Trimming took off 3 bases at V and 2 bases at J, with 14 bases between the two ends. Per germline, CDR1 SEHNR and CDR2 FQNEAQ (reference sequence). DNA for the CDR3: TGTGCCAGCAGCTTTATTTCGGGACACCCCTACAATGAGCAGTTCTTC. Amino acid sequence: CASSFISGHPYNEQFF.

About this clone: A read error may account for a junction end that differs from germline. The chain recombines TRBV7-9 with TRBJ2-7, with D possibly TRBD2 on 6 matching bases. The CDR3 has 13 residues. Germline assignment: CDR1 SEHNR and CDR2 FQNEAQ (reference sequence). Here the CDR3 DNA reads TGTACCAGCAGCCCGGGACTGATTTACGAGCAGTACTTC. Amino acids: CTSSPGLIYEQYF.

This chain uses TRBV30 with TRBJ2-5; tentative D call: TRBD2 (5 bases). The CDR3 covers 13 residues. Germline CDR1 is GTSNPN and CDR2 is SVGIG (reference sequence). Deletions cut 1 base from V and 0 bases from J, with 6 bases between. CDR3 protein: CAWSGTHQETQYF. CDR3 bases: TGTGCCTGGAGTGGGACTCACCAAGAGACCCAGTACTTC.

The chain recombines TRBV7-9 with TRBJ2-1; D gene unclear. The germline V and J ends were trimmed by 11 bases and 0 bases, with 11 bases remaining between them. Germline V gene lookup returns CDR1 SEHNR and CDR2 FQNEAQ (reference sequence). The CDR3 spans 13 residues. CDR3 in DNA: TGTGCCGTGACTCCGTACTCCTACAATGAGCAGTTCTTC. Residues: CAVTPYSYNEQFF.

DNA of the CDR3: TGTGCCAGCAGTGAAGCATCGACAAGGAGGGTTCCTGGCTACACCTTC. Translation gives CASSEASTRRVPGYTF. The rearrangement uses TRBV2 and TRBJ1-2; D gene ambiguous. The CDR3 spans 16 residues. From germline, CDR1 is SNHLY and CDR2 FYNNEI. The V end was cut by 0 bases, the J end by 7 bases, with 18 bases between.

The chain has TRBV15 and TRBJ1-1; 8 bases are shared with TRBD1. The CDR3 extends over 13 amino acids. Germline V CDR1 and CDR2: LNHNV, YYDKDF (reference sequence). The V segment lost 0 bases and the J segment 12 bases; nucleotides outside the gene matches: 6. This CDR3 reads CATSRDRQGTPFF. The CDR3 DNA follows: TGTGCCACCAGCAGAGATAGACAGGGGACGCCTTTCTTT. The whole variable domain, filled in from reference TRBV15 and TRBJ1-1, reads DAMVIQNPRYQVTQFGKPVTLSCSQTLNHNVMYWYQQKSSQAPKLLFHYYDKDFNNEADTPDNFQSRRPNTSFCFLDIRSPGLGDTAMYLCATSRDRQGTPFFGQGTRLTVV.

The genes are TRBV11-2 and TRBJ2-2; possibly TRBD1 for D (5 bases). V was pared by 3 bases and J by 3 bases, with 8 bases between. The CDR3 has 14 amino acids. Germline lookup yields CDR1 SGHAT and CDR2 FQNNGV. For the CDR3, the DNA is TGTGCCAGCAGCTTGGAAGGGGACACCGGGGAGCTGTTTTTT. This encodes CASSLEGDTGELFF.

V is TRBV4-1 and J is TRBJ2-7; TRBD1 agrees at 7 bases. The CDR3 consists of 15 residues. The germline gives CDR1 MGHRA, CDR2 YSYEKL. V trimming: 1 base; J trimming: 2 bases; junction bases outside the gene matches: 5. The CDR3 spells CASSQAGTVPYEQYF. The CDR3 DNA is TGCGCCAGCAGCCAAGCTGGGACAGTTCCCTACGAGCAGTACTTC.

The V call is TRBV7-2, the J call TRBJ2-1; D gene uncertain. Trimming took off 7 bases at V and 6 bases at J, with 7 bases between the two ends. This CDR3 has 11 amino acids. The germline V gene has CDR1 SGHTA and CDR2 FQGNSA. DNA of the CDR3: TGTGCCAGCACAAGAGCCAATGAGCAGTTCTTC. It encodes CASTRANEQFF.

The CDR3 loop reads CASSLMPLQGNSPLHF. The CDR3 DNA is TGCGCCAGCAGCTTGATGCCGCTACAGGGCAATTCACCCCTCCACTTT. The chain links TRBV5-1 to TRBJ1-6; D may be TRBD1 (6 bases). Germline V CDR1 and CDR2: SGHRS, YFSETQ. CDR3 length: 16 amino acids. Between the trimmed V and J ends, which lost 1 base and 7 bases, there was a span of 15 bases.

J is TRBJ2-5 and V is TRBV7-2; D possibly corresponds to TRBD2 (6 bases). The CDR3 is 13 residues long. CDR1 and CDR2 (germline): SGHTA, FQGNSA. V was pared by 5 bases and J by 1 base, with 8 bases between. The CDR3 loop reads CASSTSFQETQYF. CDR3 coding DNA: TGTGCCAGCAGCACTAGCTTCCAAGAGACCCAGTACTTC.

The chain joins TRBV7-2 to TRBJ2-1; 9 bases fit TRBD2. V was pared by 4 bases and J by 2 bases, with 3 bases of the junction left unmatched. Germline V gene lookup returns CDR1 SGHTA and CDR2 FQGNSA. CDR3 length: 15 amino acids. The CDR3 loop is CASSSTSGPYNEQFF. In DNA form, the CDR3 reads TGTGCCAGCAGCTCTACTAGCGGGCCCTACAATGAGCAGTTCTTC.

This chain uses TRBV5-1 with TRBJ1-1; D unresolved. V lost 3 bases to trimming and J lost 0 bases, with 6 bases between them. Germline assignment: CDR1 SGHRS and CDR2 YFSETQ. The length of the CDR3 is 13 residues. CDR3 in DNA: TGCGCCAGCAGCTGGGCCCTGAACACTGAAGCTTTCTTT. Translating it yields CASSWALNTEAFF.

The chain recombines TRBV12-5 with TRBJ2-7; 7 bases match TRBD1. Trimming at V came to 1 base and at J to 0 bases, leaving 9 bases not matched to a gene. Germline CDR1 and CDR2: LGHNT and FRNRAP. The CDR3 extends over 17 amino acids. CDR3 bases: TGTGCTAGTGGTTTGGGCCTCGGACAGGCCGCCTCCTACGAGCAGTACTTC. Translating gives CASGLGLGQAASYEQYF. The full variable domain, rest sourced from reference TRBV12-5 and TRBJ2-7, is DARVTQTPRHKVTEMGQEVTMRCQPILGHNTVFWYRQTMMQGLELLAYFRNRAPLDDSGMPKDRFSAEMPDATLATLKIQPSEPRDSAVYFCASGLGLGQAASYEQYFGPGTRLTVT.

The chain is built from TRBV10-3 and TRBJ2-2; D may be TRBD1 (5 bases). Per the germline V gene, CDR1 is ENHRY and CDR2 is SYGVKD. The V and J ends lost 7 bases and 0 bases respectively, with 15 bases between them. The CDR3 runs to 16 residues. CDR3 in DNA: TGTGCCATCAACCAGGGTGAATCAGCGAACACCGGGGAGCTGTTTTTT. It codes for CAINQGESANTGELFF.

This chain joins TRBV6-5 and TRBJ1-6; D perhaps matches TRBD1 (5 bases). Between the trimmed V and J ends, which lost 7 bases and 5 bases, there was a span of 12 bases. The germline V gene has CDR1 MNHEY and CDR2 SVGAGI. The CDR3 runs to 14 residues. In DNA, the CDR3 is TGTGCCAGCACCAGGGCAGCCGATAATTCACCCCTCCACTTT. This gives the protein CASTRAADNSPLHF.

The gene calls are TRBV6-6 and TRBJ1-4, with TRBD1 matching over 9 bases. CDR3 length: 15 amino acids. Germline values: CDR1 MNHNY, CDR2 SVGAGI (reference sequence). Trimming took 4 bases from V and 10 from J; bases not matched to a gene: 10. The CDR3 nucleotides are TGTGCCAGCAGTTCCCAGACAGGGGGTCAGGGAAAACTGTTTTTT. It codes for CASSSQTGGQGKLFF.

The chain combines TRBV27 with TRBJ2-3; 11 positions match TRBD2. The trim removed 7 bases at V and 6 bases at J, leaving 3 bases unmatched. The CDR3 consists of 13 residues. Germline CDR1 reads MNHEY; CDR2 reads SMNVEV (reference sequence). CDR3 residues: CASKASGGDTQYF. CDR3 nucleotide sequence: TGTGCCAGCAAGGCTAGCGGGGGGGATACGCAGTATTTT.

This chain links TRBV6-6 with TRBJ2-7; TRBD2 matches 7 bases. This CDR3 comprises 12 residues. The J segment lost 4 bases and the V segment lost 7 bases, leaving 4 bases of the junction unmatched. Germline CDR1 and CDR2: MNHNY and SVGAGI (reference sequence). CDR3 loop: CASNQREYEQYF. DNA of the CDR3: TGTGCCAGCAACCAGCGGGAATACGAGCAGTACTTC.

This chain uses TRBV7-2 with TRBJ2-7; TRBD1 aligns across 8 bases. The germline gives CDR1 SGHTA, CDR2 FQGNSA. V lost 1 base and J lost 5; bases outside the gene matches: 10. The CDR3 sequence is 16 residues long. The CDR3 protein is CASSLGARQGRHEQYF. CDR3 bases: TGTGCCAGCAGCTTAGGGGCCCGACAGGGGCGGCACGAGCAGTACTTC.